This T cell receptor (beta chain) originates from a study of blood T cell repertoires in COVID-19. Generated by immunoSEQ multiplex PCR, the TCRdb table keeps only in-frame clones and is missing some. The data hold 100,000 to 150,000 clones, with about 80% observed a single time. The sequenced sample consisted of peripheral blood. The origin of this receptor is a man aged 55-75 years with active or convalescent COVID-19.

The CDR3 region is CASSSAWVTRDYGYTF. In DNA, the CDR3 is TGTGCCAGCAGTTCCGCCTGGGTAACGAGGGACTATGGCTACACCTTC. This chain connects TRBV28 to TRBJ1-2, with D unclear. Per the germline V gene, CDR1 is MDHEN and CDR2 is SYDVKM. This CDR3 has 16 residues. The V end was cut by 4 bases, the J end by 3 bases, with 18 bases between.